The entry that follows covers one T cell receptor (beta chain) sequence. Its antigen is still unknown. The CDR3 extends over 13 amino acids. With 5 bases clipped from V and 9 bases from J, the junction kept 3 bases outside the gene matches. Germline-derived CDR1 and CDR2 are SGHTA and FQGTGA. This sample was taken from a study of graft-versus-host responses after intestinal transplantation. Study details: Following induction with anti-thymocyte globulin, all recipients were given tacrolimus and steroids for approximately 3 years. The study's findings and limits: Levels of circulating GvH clones at their peak were associated with early post-transplant HvG declines.

Graft tissue was processed to release intraepithelial and lamina propria lymphocytes. Data came from immunoSEQ multiplex PCR; TCRdb stores just in-frame clones and leaves some out. The data show around 5,200 clones, with less than 80% seen just once and approximately 32% held by the top ten. The source is a human patient who received an intestinal transplant, so some T cells may come from the graft donor. The V and J genes are TRBV7-3 and TRBJ2-1; 11 bases are shared with TRBD1. Sequencing was performed on ileum tissue, taken approximately 320 days after intestinal transplant. The CDR3 nucleotides read TGTGCCAGCAGCCAGGGACAGGGGGGTGAGCAGTTCTTC. Protein product: CASSQGQGGEQFF.